The 13 T cell receptor beta chains given below trace back to one sample, sequenced in a study of T cell repertoires in cytomegalovirus infection. Their antigens are not known. From the reads, TCRdb called clonotypes with MiXCR, one entry per CDR3 protein. The table lists some 590,000 distinct CDR3 sequences, about 39% of them singletons. This specimen consisted of cultured PBMCs, obtained from culture after CMV antigen stimulation. The receptors were gathered from a human donor in good health (CMV status not recorded). Some clones in this sample may be carry-over from other donors' samples.

This clonotype was recorded once. The CDR3 loop is CASGQGFTDTQYF. CDR3 coding DNA: TGTGCCAGCGGGCAGGGGTTCACAGATACGCAGTATTTT. The rearrangement uses TRBV6-8 and TRBJ2-3; D might be TRBD1 (6 bases). V lost 8 bases and J 2 bases, leaving 11 bases between the germline ends. The germline gives CDR1 MNHGY, CDR2 SAAAGT. The CDR3 is 13 residues long.

V and J are TRBV27 and TRBJ1-5; tentative D call: TRBD1 (5 bases). From germline, CDR1 is MNHEY and CDR2 SMNVEV (reference sequence). V dropped 4 bases and J dropped 4 bases, with 14 bases sitting between them. The CDR3 loop spans 15 amino acids. DNA for the CDR3: TGTGCCAGCAGTTCCGGCGGGGCAGATAATCAGCCCCAGCATTTT. Translation gives CASSSGGADNQPQHF.

This sequence joins TRBV7-2 and TRBJ2-1; D gene uncertain. CDR1 SGHTA and CDR2 FQGNSA come from the germline V gene. The CDR3 totals 15 residues. V lost 5 bases and J 8 bases, leaving 19 bases between the germline ends. The CDR3 DNA reads as TGTGCCAGCAGCCAAGGGAACCCTCTGTACGATGAGCAGTTCTTC. Encoded protein: CASSQGNPLYDEQFF. Drawing the rest from reference TRBV7-2 and TRBJ2-1, the complete variable domain is GAGVSQSPSNKVTEKGKDVELRCDPISGHTALYWYRQSLGQGLEFLIYFQGNSAPDKSGLPSDRFSAERTGGSVSTLTIQRTQQEDSAVYLCASSQGNPLYDEQFFGPGTRLTVL.

This clonotype has a handful of counts. This chain links TRBV10-3 with TRBJ2-3, with 11 bases that match TRBD2. Germline assignment: CDR1 ENHRY and CDR2 SYGVKD. Germline trimming cut 4 bases from V and 2 bases from J; bases unmatched to any gene: 8. The CDR3 loop spans 17 amino acids. For the CDR3, the DNA is TGTGCCATCAGTGGGTCGGGACTAGCGGATATCACAGATACGCAGTATTTT. It encodes CAISGSGLADITDTQYF.

The rearrangement joins TRBV6-5 to TRBJ2-3; D is perhaps TRBD1 (5 bases). Trimming took 5 bases from V and 0 from J, leaving 12 bases between them. CDR3 size: 15 residues. Germline assignment: CDR1 MNHEY and CDR2 SVGAGI. The chain's CDR3 is CASSRRQGSTDTQYF. The CDR3 bases are TGTGCCAGCAGTCGCCGTCAGGGTAGCACAGATACGCAGTATTTT.

The rearrangement links TRBV15 to TRBJ2-7; 10 nucleotides match TRBD1. Germline-derived CDR1 and CDR2 are LNHNV and YYDKDF (reference sequence). The CDR3 loop spans 15 amino acids. The V and J ends lost 5 bases and 6 bases, in that order; junction bases with no gene match: 10. The CDR3 DNA reads as TGTGCCACCAGCGTACCGGGACAGGGGCCCCGCGAGCAGTACTTC. The encoded protein is CATSVPGQGPREQYF.

The V gene is TRBV2, the J gene TRBJ2-1; 9 bases are a match to TRBD2. Germline V gene lookup returns CDR1 SNHLY and CDR2 FYNNEI. The junction had 13 bases not matched to a gene; V was cut back by 6 bases and J by 4 bases. This CDR3 region has 17 residues. DNA of the CDR3: TGTGCCAGCAGGTCACTAGCGGGTTCTGGGGGGTACAATGAGCAGTTCTTC. Protein: CASRSLAGSGGYNEQFF.

J is TRBJ2-6 and V is TRBV20-1; no definite D call. Trimming cost V 5 bases and J 4 bases, with 15 bases left between them. CDR3 length: 15 residues. Germline V gene lookup returns CDR1 DFQATT and CDR2 SNEGSKA (reference sequence). CDR3 sequence (DNA): TGCAGTGCTGGTGGTGGTCAGTCCGGGGCCAACGTCCTGACTTTC. Translation gives CSAGGGQSGANVLTF.

The genes are TRBV12-3 or TRBV12-4 and TRBJ2-7; TRBD2 is a possible D gene (6 bases). Between the trimmed V and J ends, which lost 3 bases and 2 bases, there was a span of 8 bases. CDR3 size: 13 residues. CDR3 loop: CASSFGRTYEQYF. The CDR3, as DNA: TGTGCCAGCAGTTTTGGGAGGACCTACGAGCAGTACTTC.

CDR3 residues: CSARDPGASSAYNEQFF. CDR3 DNA: TGCAGTGCTAGAGATCCGGGGGCCAGCTCGGCCTACAATGAGCAGTTCTTC. J is TRBJ2-1 and V is TRBV20-1; D assignment may be TRBD1 or TRBD2 (6 bases each). The V gene lost 0 bases and the J gene lost 2 bases, with 17 bases spanning the gap. Germline lookup yields CDR1 DFQATT and CDR2 SNEGSKA (reference sequence). The CDR3 has 17 amino acids.

The sample holds a few counts of this clonotype. The chain recombines TRBV7-2 with TRBJ2-1; D may be TRBD1 or TRBD2 (5 bases each). Germline-derived CDR1 and CDR2 are SGHTA and FQGNSA. V lost 10 bases, J lost 4 bases, and 14 bases lay in between. CDR3 size: 13 residues. CDR3 in DNA: TGTGCCACCATGGGGCGGGCTTACAATGAGCAGTTCTTC. Its translation is CATMGRAYNEQFF.

In its sample, this clonotype was seen many times. The chain has TRBV7-2 and TRBJ2-7, with D possibly being TRBD2 (6 bases). CDR1 is SGHTA and CDR2 is FQGNSA in the germline V gene. The ends were cut back, 1 base at V and 0 bases at J, with 7 bases in the middle. This CDR3 region has 14 residues. CDR3 sequence: CASSLDGGSYEQYF. Here the CDR3 DNA reads TGTGCCAGCAGCTTAGACGGGGGCTCCTACGAGCAGTACTTC.

The V and J genes are TRBV12-3 or TRBV12-4 and TRBJ2-3; TRBD2 might be the D (5 bases). The CDR3 runs 16 residues. The V and J ends lost 1 base and 1 base respectively, with 12 bases between them. The CDR3, as DNA: TGTGCCAGCAGTTTAGTATCAACACTAGGCACAGATACGCAGTATTTT. It specifies CASSLVSTLGTDTQYF.